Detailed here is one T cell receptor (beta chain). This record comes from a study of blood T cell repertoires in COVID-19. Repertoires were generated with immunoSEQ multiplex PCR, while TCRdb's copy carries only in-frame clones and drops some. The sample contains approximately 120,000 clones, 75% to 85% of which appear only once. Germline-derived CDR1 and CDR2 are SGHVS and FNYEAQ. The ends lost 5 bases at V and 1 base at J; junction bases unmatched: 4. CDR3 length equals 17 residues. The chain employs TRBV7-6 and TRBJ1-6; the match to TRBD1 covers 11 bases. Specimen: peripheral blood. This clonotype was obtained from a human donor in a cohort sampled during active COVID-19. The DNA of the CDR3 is TGTGCCAGCAGCCCGGGGACAGGGGGATCCTATAATTCACCCCTCCACTTT. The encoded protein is CASSPGTGGSYNSPLHF.